This entry describes one TCR beta chain. Which antigen it targets is not known. No much larger clonotype is one base removed from it; base qualities were not supplied. The data stem from a study of blood T cell repertoires in COVID-19 (dated by TCRdb to 2019 to 2021). About the study as a whole: Samples from collaborators originated in the United States, Italy and Spain and spanned both the acute and convalescent phases of COVID-19. Where HLA class I and class II types were available, the types were taken from metadata supplied by the sample provider, not from assay-based typing. The material from the prospective study consisted of cDNA or gDNA derived from T cells, B-cell-depleted T cells, or PBMCs. The repertoires were released in a freely available public database meant as a resource for research on the immune response to SARS-CoV-2. The samples were drawn from the first 160 participants of the ongoing ImmuneRACE study and from about 1,200 subjects provided by 6 global collaborators. The sample metadata nearly always contained a de-identified subject ID, COVID-19 status, age in years and sex. The dataset comprised deeply sampled blood TCRbeta repertoires from subjects exposed to, actively infected with, or recovered from COVID-19. Points the paper makes about the study in general: How much clinical and demographic metadata was included differed by source and by participant, and the metadata was provided uncurated.

TCRbeta CDR3 regions were amplified from genomic DNA using the immunoSEQ Assay, a bias-controlled multiplex PCR. On the study's bioinformatics: Nucleated cell counts per sample were estimated from amplification of reference gene primers within the assay. Sequence reads were collapsed and filtered to measure the absolute abundance of every unique TCRbeta CDR3 rearrangement. Productive Simpson clonality was computed per sample as the square root of Simpson's diversity index over productive rearrangements. The clones in this table, taken by TCRdb from immuneACCESS, are in-frame only. Not every clone is retained; where verified, under half of the shortfall comes from an unresolved V gene, and the cause of the rest is unknown. V and J calls and clone size are those listed in that table; D and trimming were worked out from the DNA. For this sample the table gives roughly 230,000 clones, of which roughly 84% were detected only once. The ten largest account for 6.5% to 9% of the sample.

Collaborating institutions collected whole blood in K2EDTA tubes following their own protocols. Collaborator samples were shipped for TCRbeta analysis as frozen whole blood, isolated PBMCs, or DNA extracted from either sample type. The CDR1 and CDR2 encoded by the germline V gene are MDHEN and SYDVKM. There are 17 amino acids in the CDR3, from cysteine to phenylalanine inclusive. The kept DNA is CDR3 alone, 51 bases in frame from the first base. Clipping removes 6 bases from V and 0 bases from J, with 8 as the unmatched junction base count. The sequence was obtained from a woman aged 45-59 years with acute or convalescent COVID-19. Sequenced: peripheral blood. The chain is assembled from TRBV28 and TRBJ1-6; TRBD1 fits 7 bases in the junction. The nucleotide sequence reads TGTGCCAGCAGACCACTACAGGGGAGCTCCTATAATTCACCCCTCCACTTT. Translated, this gives CASRPLQGSSYNSPLHF. The CDR3 plus the reference TRBV28 and TRBJ1-6 genes for the other parts give the full variable domain: DVKVTQSSRYLVKRTGEKVFLECVQDMDHENMFWYRQDPGLGLRLIYFSYDVKMKEKGDIPEGYSVSREKKERFSLILESASTNQTSMYLCASRPLQGSSYNSPLHFGNGTRLTVT.